Below are 32 T cell receptor beta chains sequenced from a single sample in a study of beta chain features in type 1 diabetes. Expressed TCRB transcripts got sequenced, as all isolated RNA was reverse transcribed. Data came from immunoSEQ multiplex PCR; TCRdb stores just in-frame clones and leaves some out. This table holds hundreds of thousands of clones, 10% to 15% found once. The sequencing sample was made of naive CD4+ T cells from blood. The receptors originated from a man younger than 35 in good health.

This clone was seen a few times. The chain carries TRBV7-2 and TRBJ1-6; a weak D match, TRBD1 (6 bases). V gave up 6 bases and J gave up 5 bases, with 17 bases separating them. Germline CDR1 reads SGHTA; CDR2 reads FQGNSA. The CDR3 has 16 amino acids. Here the CDR3 DNA reads TGTGCCAGCAGGATGGGGGGGGCTGGCGATAATTCACCCCTCCACTTT. Its protein product is CASRMGGAGDNSPLHF.

The chain combines TRBV11-2 with TRBJ2-7; 7 nucleotides match TRBD2. The germline V gene has CDR1 SGHAT and CDR2 FQNNGV. The CDR3 runs 14 residues. V dropped 5 bases and J dropped 3; count of bases not matched to a gene: 7. The chain's CDR3 is CASSVSGTFYEQYF. The CDR3, as DNA: TGTGCCAGCAGCGTCAGCGGGACCTTCTACGAGCAGTACTTC.

The V call is TRBV6-5, the J call TRBJ1-1, with D tentatively TRBD1 (5 bases). Between the trimmed V and J ends, which lost 0 bases and 4 bases, there was a span of 12 bases. Germline assignment: CDR1 MNHEY and CDR2 SVGAGI. The CDR3 contains 15 residues. CDR3 coding DNA: TGTGCCAGCAGTTACTCGAAAGGGGTCGGCACTGAAGCTTTCTTT. This sequence encodes CASSYSKGVGTEAFF.

The genes are TRBV4-3 and TRBJ2-7; D perhaps matches TRBD1 (5 bases). The CDR3 is 18 amino acids. CDR1 and CDR2 from the germline V gene are LGHNA and YSLEER. V was trimmed by 0 bases and J by 2 bases, leaving 20 bases between them. The DNA of the CDR3 is TGCGCCAGCAGCCAAGATGGCCCACTGGCAGGGAATACCTACGAGCAGTACTTC. It yields the protein CASSQDGPLAGNTYEQYF.

The chain employs TRBV14 and TRBJ1-1; no reliable D call. The CDR3 is made up of 13 amino acids. V was cut by 2 bases and J by 9 bases, with 13 bases left in between. CDR1 is SGHDN and CDR2 is FVKESK in the germline V gene. The CDR3 loop reads CASSQQVVRKAFF. The DNA for the CDR3 is TGTGCCAGCAGCCAACAGGTAGTAAGGAAAGCTTTCTTT. The whole variable domain, remainder taken from reference TRBV14 and TRBJ1-1, is EAGVTQFPSHSVIEKGQTVTLRCDPISGHDNLYWYRRVMGKEIKFLLHFVKESKQDESGMPNNRFLAERTGGTYSTLKVQPAELEDSGVYFCASSQQVVRKAFFGQGTRLTVV.

This clone came up a few times. This chain connects TRBV5-4 to TRBJ2-1; TRBD1 aligns across 7 bases. The V gene's germline CDR1 is SGHNT and CDR2 YYREEE (reference sequence). Germline trimming cut 1 base from V and 9 bases from J; bases unmatched to any gene: 7. CDR3 size: 14 residues. This chain's CDR3 is CASSLLGGMGEQFF. The CDR3 DNA is TGTGCCAGCAGCTTGTTAGGGGGCATGGGTGAGCAGTTCTTC.

The V gene is TRBV7-9, the J gene TRBJ2-4; D possibly corresponds to TRBD1 (5 bases). The CDR3 is made up of 18 amino acids. The germline V gene has CDR1 SEHNR and CDR2 FQNEAQ (reference sequence). V lost 1 base and J 3 bases, leaving 19 bases between the germline ends. CDR3 residues: CASSLVGTGPPVKNIQYF. The CDR3 DNA sequence: TGTGCCAGCAGCTTAGTAGGTACAGGCCCCCCAGTCAAAAACATTCAGTACTTC.

This chain joins TRBV7-2 and TRBJ2-3; 9 nucleotides line up with TRBD2. Trimming at V came to 4 bases and at J to 9 bases, leaving 5 bases not matched to a gene. Germline CDR1 SGHTA, CDR2 FQGNSA. The CDR3 is 13 amino acids. The CDR3 DNA is TGTGCCAGCAGCTCCGGGACTAGCAGCACGCAGTATTTT. Translating it yields CASSSGTSSTQYF.

The CDR3 reads CASSLMGQQKNYGYTF. The CDR3 DNA follows: TGTGCCAGCTCACTGATGGGACAGCAAAAGAACTATGGCTACACCTTC. This chain joins TRBV18 and TRBJ1-2, with 7 bases that match TRBD1. The V segment lost 4 bases and the J segment 2 bases; nucleotides outside the gene matches: 10. CDR1 and CDR2 from the germline V gene are KGHSH and LQKENI. The CDR3 consists of 16 residues.

This clone was seen a few times. The V call is TRBV5-4, the J call TRBJ2-1, with 8 bases that match TRBD2. Germline V gene lookup returns CDR1 SGHNT and CDR2 YYREEE (reference sequence). CDR3 length: 16 amino acids. The ends lost 4 bases at V and 4 bases at J; junction bases unmatched: 10. The CDR3 sequence is CASSRGPAGDYNEQFF. CDR3 nucleotide sequence: TGTGCCAGCAGCCGGGGCCCAGCGGGAGATTACAATGAGCAGTTCTTC.

With regard to this clone: Mismatch with germline at one junction end may stem from a read error. CDR3 sequence reads: CASSSGQGSTDTQYF. The DNA for the CDR3 is TGTGCTAGCAGCTCGGGACAGGGGAGCACAGATACGCAGTATTTT. The chain is built from TRBV7-7 and TRBJ2-3; 10 bases align to TRBD1. CDR1 is SSHAT, CDR2 FNYEAQ, per germline (reference sequence). The CDR3 has 15 residues.

The chain recombines TRBV5-1 with TRBJ2-3; possibly TRBD2 for D (5 bases). Trimming took off 2 bases at V and 1 base at J, with 14 bases between the two ends. The length of the CDR3 is 16 residues. Per the germline V gene, CDR1 is SGHRS and CDR2 is YFSETQ. The CDR3 DNA is TGCGCCAGCAGCTTTGGAAACGGGGTGGGCACAGATACGCAGTATTTT. The encoded protein is CASSFGNGVGTDTQYF.

This clone was detected only a few times. The chain uses TRBV9 and TRBJ2-1; TRBD1 might be the D (5 bases). This CDR3 is built from 14 residues. V lost 5 bases to trimming and J lost 10 bases, with 19 bases between them. The germline CDR1 and CDR2 sequences are SGDLS and YYNGEE. CDR3 loop: CASSVYTAQGEQFF. DNA of the CDR3: TGTGCCAGCAGTGTATACACCGCTCAGGGAGAGCAGTTCTTC.

This clone was recorded a few times. The chain combines TRBV6-1 with TRBJ1-6; the match to TRBD1 covers 7 bases. The V gene's germline CDR1 is MNHNS and CDR2 SASEGT. The trim removed 6 bases at V and 8 bases at J, leaving 7 bases unmatched. The CDR3 consists of 14 residues. The CDR3 DNA follows: TGTGCCAGCAGCGACAGGGATGGTTATTCACCCCTCCACTTT. Translating gives CASSDRDGYSPLHF.

The J gene is TRBJ2-1, the V gene TRBV25-1, with 7 bases fitting TRBD2. The CDR3 has 17 residues. In germline, CDR1 is MGHDK, CDR2 SYGVNS. V gave up 4 bases and J gave up 2 bases; unmatched junction bases: 11. This CDR3 reads CASSGYGEGIAYNEQFF. The CDR3 coding sequence is TGTGCCAGCAGTGGCTACGGGGAGGGTATCGCCTACAATGAGCAGTTCTTC.

In its sample, this clone was seen a few times. This chain uses TRBV7-2 with TRBJ2-7; no clear D gene. The CDR3 has 15 amino acids. Germline CDR1 and CDR2: SGHTA and FQGNSA. Trimming removed 6 bases at V and 2 bases at J, with 17 bases between. The CDR3 DNA reads as TGTGCCAGCAGAGCACCATCCGAAAAGACCTACGAGCAGTACTTC. This codes for CASRAPSEKTYEQYF.

A note on this clone: Distinct nucleotide sequences in the sample also encode this CDR3. J is TRBJ1-5 and V is TRBV7-2, with D perhaps matching TRBD1 (5 bases). Deletions cut 5 bases from V and 5 bases from J, with 10 bases between. CDR3 length: 13 residues. The V gene's germline CDR1 is SGHTA and CDR2 FQGNSA. Here the CDR3 DNA reads TGTGCCAGCAGCCTCGCCAGGGATCAGCCCCAGCATTTT. This codes for CASSLARDQPQHF.

This clone was recorded a few times. The chain recombines TRBV29-1 with TRBJ1-3; unclear D gene. This CDR3 is 13 amino acids long. With 7 bases removed from V and 0 bases from J, the gap between germline ends came to 10 bases. Germline lookup yields CDR1 SQVTM and CDR2 ANQGSEA. This chain's CDR3 is CSAVANSGNTIYF. The CDR3 bases are TGCAGCGCCGTAGCCAACTCTGGAAACACCATATATTTT. The full variable domain, its missing parts supplied by reference TRBV29-1 and TRBJ1-3, is SAVISQKPSRDICQRGTSLTIQCQVDSQVTMMFWYRQQPGQSLTLIATANQGSEATYESGFVIDKFPISRPNLTFSTLTVSNMSPEDSSIYLCSAVANSGNTIYFGEGSWLTVV.

The chain carries TRBV6-6 and TRBJ1-6, with D possibly TRBD1 on 6 matching bases. Trimming took off 2 bases at V and 5 bases at J, with 10 bases between the two ends. The CDR3 covers 15 residues. Germline loops: CDR1 MNHNY, CDR2 SVGAGI (reference sequence). In DNA form, the CDR3 reads TGTGCCAGCAGTTACAGGGCAGGGGATAATTCACCCCTCCACTTT. Translation: CASSYRAGDNSPLHF.

This clone has more than one count but fewer than ten. The chain uses TRBV7-2 and TRBJ1-5; D perhaps matches TRBD1 (5 bases). Trimming shortened V by 5 bases and J by 8 bases, and 10 bases separated the two germline ends. CDR3 length: 12 amino acids. Germline loops: CDR1 SGHTA, CDR2 FQGNSA. The CDR3 loop is CASSTLREPQHF. DNA of the CDR3: TGTGCCAGCAGCACCCTCAGGGAGCCCCAGCATTTT. The full variable domain, its missing parts supplied by reference TRBV7-2 and TRBJ1-5, is GAGVSQSPSNKVTEKGKDVELRCDPISGHTALYWYRQSLGQGLEFLIYFQGNSAPDKSGLPSDRFSAERTGGSVSTLTIQRTQQEDSAVYLCASSTLREPQHFGDGTRLSIL.

This clone was counted a few times. At one end, the junction sequence differs from germline, possibly due to a read error. This chain connects TRBV7-9 to TRBJ1-1, with D unclear. CDR3 size: 16 residues. Germline lookup yields CDR1 SEHNR and CDR2 FQNEAQ (reference sequence). The CDR3, as DNA: TGCGCCAGCAGCCAGCTAGGAATTGGCAAGAACACTGAAGCTTTCTTT. Translating it yields CASSQLGIGKNTEAFF.

This clone was detected only a few times. V gene TRBV6-5 combines with J gene TRBJ2-3; 12 bases map to TRBD2. Germline V gene data show CDR1 as MNHEY and CDR2 as SVGAGI. The CDR3 extends over 16 amino acids. V was pared by 0 bases and J by 4 bases, with 2 bases of the junction left unmatched. The chain's CDR3 is CASSYSTSGSPDTQYF. DNA for the CDR3: TGTGCCAGCAGTTACTCGACTAGCGGGAGCCCAGATACGCAGTATTTT.

The V call is TRBV28, the J call TRBJ2-7, with a tentative D call TRBD2 (6 bases). This CDR3 is built from 15 residues. V lost 5 bases to trimming and J lost 1 base, with 15 bases between them. Per the germline V gene, CDR1 is MDHEN and CDR2 is SYDVKM. For the CDR3, the DNA is TGTGCCAGCAGTATTCAAGGGACTCCTTCCTACGAGCAGTACTTC. It translates to CASSIQGTPSYEQYF.

There are a few counts of this clone. The chain couples TRBV7-3 to TRBJ2-1, with D possibly matching TRBD1 (5 bases). The CDR3 is 17 residues long. CDR1 is SGHTA, CDR2 FQGTGA, per germline. V lost 3 bases, J lost 0 bases, and 15 bases lay in between. This CDR3 is CASSFTGPRSSYNEQFF. In nucleotides, the CDR3 is TGTGCCAGCAGCTTTACAGGACCTAGGAGCTCCTACAATGAGCAGTTCTTC. Combining the CDR3 with reference TRBV7-3 and TRBJ2-1 gives the whole variable domain GAGVSQTPSNKVTEKGKYVELRCDPISGHTALYWYRQSLGQGPEFLIYFQGTGAADDSGLPNDRFFAVRPEGSVSTLKIQRTERGDSAVYLCASSFTGPRSSYNEQFFGPGTRLTVL.

V usage is TRBV4-1 and J usage is TRBJ2-2; D might be TRBD2 (7 bases). CDR1 MGHRA and CDR2 YSYEKL come from the germline V gene. Trimming pared 0 bases from V and 4 bases from J, leaving 15 bases between. The CDR3 is made up of 17 amino acids. The CDR3 coding sequence is TGCGCCAGCAGCCAAGAACGGGGGGCGTCGGGCACCGGGGAGCTGTTTTTT. It yields the protein CASSQERGASGTGELFF.

This clone was counted a few times. The gene calls are TRBV5-1 and TRBJ1-6; 9 bases match TRBD1. Germline V gene lookup returns CDR1 SGHRS and CDR2 YFSETQ. The CDR3 extends over 15 amino acids. Trimming removed 4 bases from V and 8 bases from J; junction bases left unmatched: 7. This CDR3 reads CASSRDRVGDSPLHF. In nucleotides, the CDR3 is TGCGCCAGCAGCCGGGACAGGGTCGGGGATTCACCCCTCCACTTT. The full variable domain, completed using reference TRBV5-1 and TRBJ1-6, is KAGVTQTPRYLIKTRGQQVTLSCSPISGHRSVSWYQQTPGQGLQFLFEYFSETQRNKGNFPGRFSGRQFSNSRSEMNVSTLELGDSALYLCASSRDRVGDSPLHFGNGTRLTVT.

V and J are TRBV5-1 and TRBJ2-5, with D tentatively TRBD1 (6 bases). CDR3 length equals 13 residues. Germline loops: CDR1 SGHRS, CDR2 YFSETQ. V gave up 0 bases and J gave up 3 bases, with 6 bases separating them. The CDR3 sequence: CASSLGQEETQYF. CDR3 bases: TGCGCCAGCAGCTTGGGACAGGAAGAGACCCAGTACTTC.

There are a few counts of this clone. The chain carries TRBV30 and TRBJ1-2; the D gene is possibly TRBD1 (5 bases). The CDR3 is 15 amino acids. Germline CDR1 is GTSNPN and CDR2 is SVGIG (reference sequence). V was clipped by 3 bases and J by 8 bases, with 22 bases between them. DNA for the CDR3: TGTGCCTGGAGGAACCCCCAAAGGACCCGGGGGGGCTACACCTTC. It translates to CAWRNPQRTRGGYTF.

This clone was detected only a few times. V gene TRBV7-9 combines with J gene TRBJ1-1; D is unresolved. This CDR3 region has 12 residues. Trimming took off 6 bases at V and 5 bases at J, with 10 bases between the two ends. Germline V CDR1 and CDR2: SEHNR, FQNEAQ (reference sequence). CDR3 DNA sequence: TGTGCCAGCAGAAAGGCGGTAACTGAAGCTTTCTTT. Translated, it gives CASRKAVTEAFF.

This clone occurred a few times. The chain couples TRBV4-3 to TRBJ1-4; 8 bases map to TRBD1. The V segment lost 1 base and the J segment 8 bases; nucleotides outside the gene matches: 3. The CDR3 has 14 amino acids. Germline CDR1 is LGHNA and CDR2 is YSLEER. CDR3 DNA sequence: TGCGCCAGCAGCCAAGGGACAGGGCGAGAAAAACTGTTTTTT. It specifies CASSQGTGREKLFF.

In this sample, this clone turned up a few times. V and J are TRBV5-4 and TRBJ2-2; the D gene is possibly TRBD2 (6 bases). Trimming removed 4 bases from V and 3 bases from J, with 16 bases in between. CDR1 and CDR2 (germline): SGHNT, YYREEE (reference sequence). This CDR3 is built from 16 residues. CDR3 bases: TGTGCCAGCAGCCCCCGGGGGACCACCCACACCGGGGAGCTGTTTTTT. This translates into CASSPRGTTHTGELFF.

This clone was observed a few times. V and J are TRBV7-2 and TRBJ1-6; 11 nucleotides agree with TRBD1. This CDR3 has 14 residues. After removal of 6 bases from V and 10 bases from J, the junction contained 5 bases not matched to a gene. The germline V gene has CDR1 SGHTA and CDR2 FQGNSA. CDR3 DNA: TGTGCCAGCAGTCGGGACAGGGGGGTCTCACCCCTCCACTTT. Translating gives CASSRDRGVSPLHF.